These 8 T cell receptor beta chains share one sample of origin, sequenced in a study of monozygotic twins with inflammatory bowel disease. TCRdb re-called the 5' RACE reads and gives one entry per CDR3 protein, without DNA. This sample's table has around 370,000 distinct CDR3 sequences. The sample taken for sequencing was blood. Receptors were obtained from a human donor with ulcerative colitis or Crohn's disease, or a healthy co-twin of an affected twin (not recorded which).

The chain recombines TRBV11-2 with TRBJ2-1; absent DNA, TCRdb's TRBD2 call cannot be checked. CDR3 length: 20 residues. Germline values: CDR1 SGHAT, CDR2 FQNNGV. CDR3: CASRRTSGGNDPRRYNEQFF.

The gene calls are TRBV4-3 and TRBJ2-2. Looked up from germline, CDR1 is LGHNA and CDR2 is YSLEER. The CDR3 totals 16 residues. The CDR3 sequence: CASSQDPNTYTGELFF.

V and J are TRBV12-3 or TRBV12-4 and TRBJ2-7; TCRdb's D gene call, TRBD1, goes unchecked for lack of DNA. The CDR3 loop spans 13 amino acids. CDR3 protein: CASSLIAGQEQYF.

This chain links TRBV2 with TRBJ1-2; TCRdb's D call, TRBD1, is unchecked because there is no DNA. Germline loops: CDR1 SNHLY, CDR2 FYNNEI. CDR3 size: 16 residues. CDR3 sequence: CASSEQGAQVSYGYTF.

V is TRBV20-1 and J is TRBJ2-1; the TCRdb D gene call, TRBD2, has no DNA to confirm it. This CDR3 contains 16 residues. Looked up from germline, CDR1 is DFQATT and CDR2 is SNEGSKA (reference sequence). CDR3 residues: CSARDDLSLSYNEQFF.

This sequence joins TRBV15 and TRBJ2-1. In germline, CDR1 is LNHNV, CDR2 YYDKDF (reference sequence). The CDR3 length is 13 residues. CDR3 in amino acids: CATSRDRTAQQFF.

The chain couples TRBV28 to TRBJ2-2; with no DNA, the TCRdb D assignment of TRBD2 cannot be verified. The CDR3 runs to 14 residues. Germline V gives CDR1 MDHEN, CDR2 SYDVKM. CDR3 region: CASSPPGGDLALFF.

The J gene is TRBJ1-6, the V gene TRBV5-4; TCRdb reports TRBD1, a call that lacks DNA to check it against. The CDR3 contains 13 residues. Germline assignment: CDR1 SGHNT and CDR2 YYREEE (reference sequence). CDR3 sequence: CASSPRDRRLLHF.